Each of the 24 T cell receptor beta chains below was sequenced from the same sample in a study of beta chain features in type 1 diabetes. These receptors lack a known antigen. Since all of the isolated RNA was reverse transcribed, expressed TCRB transcripts were what got sequenced. The repertoire was sequenced with immunoSEQ multiplex PCR; TCRdb's copy has only in-frame clones and lacks some. Among approximately 41,000 clones, approximately 60% were seen once, and the ten largest hold less than 2%. Study-wide results and limits: TCRB CDR3 length was moderately but significantly reduced in all four CD4+ subsets of Type 1 diabetes patients.

Sequences were obtained from Tregs from blood. These receptors were collected from a man in his thirties or forties with type 1 diabetes. Some clones in this sample may be carry-over from other donors' samples.

V is TRBV6-1 and J is TRBJ1-5; tentatively, D is TRBD1 (6 bases). Germline V CDR1 and CDR2: MNHNS, SASEGT. V dropped 5 bases and J dropped 6 bases, with 14 bases sitting between them. CDR3 size: 14 residues. CDR3 DNA: TGTGCCAGCAGTCAAGGACAGACGGGTCAGCCCCAGCATTTT. This sequence encodes CASSQGQTGQPQHF.

This rearrangement joins TRBV11-2 to TRBJ2-7, with 9 bases that match TRBD1. Per the germline V gene, CDR1 is SGHAT and CDR2 is FQNNGV. The J segment lost 4 bases and the V segment lost 5 bases, leaving 9 bases of the junction unmatched. This CDR3 contains 15 residues. This chain's CDR3 is CASSRMGQGMYEQYF. The CDR3 bases are TGTGCCAGCAGCCGAATGGGACAGGGAATGTACGAGCAGTACTTC.

This clone was counted a few times. This chain uses TRBV5-1 with TRBJ2-7; D gene unclear. Deletions cut 1 base from V and 0 bases from J, with 8 bases between. Germline values: CDR1 SGHRS, CDR2 YFSETQ. The CDR3 runs to 14 residues. The CDR3 DNA is TGCGCCAGCAGCTTGAACACCTTCTCCTACGAGCAGTACTTC. This sequence encodes CASSLNTFSYEQYF.

The chain is built from TRBV7-2 and TRBJ1-6; 9 positions agree with TRBD1. Per germline, CDR1 SGHTA and CDR2 FQGNSA. The CDR3 is made up of 18 amino acids. Trimming at V came to 4 bases and at J to 7 bases, leaving 14 bases not matched to a gene. CDR3 region: CASSSAYGGTGSNSPLHF. The CDR3 DNA follows: TGTGCCAGCAGCTCAGCATACGGGGGGACAGGGTCGAATTCACCCCTCCACTTT.

The chain joins TRBV10-3 to TRBJ2-3; TRBD1 aligns across 7 bases. V lost 6 bases to trimming and J lost 4 bases; unmatched junction nucleotides: 7. From germline, CDR1 is ENHRY and CDR2 SYGVKD. The CDR3 consists of 14 residues. The CDR3 DNA follows: TGTGCCATCAGCAGACAGGGTTCCTCAGATACGCAGTATTTT. It specifies CAISRQGSSDTQYF.

V gene TRBV28 combines with J gene TRBJ1-1, with unresolved D. From germline, CDR1 is MDHEN and CDR2 SYDVKM. The CDR3 consists of 14 residues. V lost 6 bases and J lost 4, with 15 bases in between. CDR3 amino acids: CASSPGWGGTEAFF. CDR3 nucleotide sequence: TGTGCCAGCAGCCCCGGCTGGGGAGGCACTGAAGCTTTCTTT.

This clone was counted only a few times. The rearrangement uses TRBV7-9 and TRBJ1-4; no reliable D call. Per germline, CDR1 SEHNR and CDR2 FQNEAQ (reference sequence). The length of the CDR3 is 14 residues. V lost 2 bases, J lost 6 bases, and 10 bases lay in between. The DNA of the CDR3 is TGTGCCAGCAGCTTAAACCAGGAGGATGAAAAACTGTTTTTT. Translating it yields CASSLNQEDEKLFF. Drawing the rest from reference TRBV7-9 and TRBJ1-4, the complete variable domain is DTGVSQNPRHKITKRGQNVTFRCDPISEHNRLYWYRQTLGQGPEFLTYFQNEAQLEKSRLLSDRFSAERPKGSFSTLEIQRTEQGDSAMYLCASSLNQEDEKLFFGSGTQLSVL.

This chain links TRBV29-1 with TRBJ2-7; weak D call: TRBD1 (6 bases). Germline CDR1 SQVTM, CDR2 ANQGSEA. The V and J ends lost 4 bases and 3 bases respectively, with 16 bases between them. The CDR3 runs to 14 residues. CDR3 sequence reads: CSVAQRGSLYEQYF. CDR3 DNA sequence: TGCAGCGTTGCTCAGAGGGGGAGCCTCTACGAGCAGTACTTC.

CDR3 residues: CASSQEPTGGNTEAFF. For the CDR3, the DNA is TGCGCCAGCAGCCAAGAACCTACAGGGGGGAACACTGAAGCTTTCTTT. The chain recombines TRBV4-1 with TRBJ1-1; TRBD1 agrees at 8 bases. V shed 0 bases, J shed 1 base, and the junction held 4 bases outside the gene matches. This CDR3 contains 16 residues. Germline loops: CDR1 MGHRA, CDR2 YSYEKL.

The chain carries TRBV19 and TRBJ2-2, with 8 bases that match TRBD2. The CDR3 spans 19 residues. The V and J ends lost 5 bases and 6 bases, in that order; junction bases with no gene match: 20. Germline CDR1 reads LNHDA; CDR2 reads SQIVND (reference sequence). The CDR3 loop is CASSPAIAGRTSRSGELFF. The CDR3 DNA sequence: TGTGCCAGTAGTCCTGCCATCGCCGGGAGGACTAGCCGGTCCGGGGAGCTGTTTTTT.

The chain has TRBV2 and TRBJ2-1; 10 nucleotides align to TRBD2. CDR3 length equals 14 residues. V was clipped by 5 bases and J by 7 bases; unmatched bases: 5. From germline, CDR1 is SNHLY and CDR2 FYNNEI. The CDR3 spells CASSPFSGGNEQFF. The DNA of the CDR3 is TGTGCCAGCAGTCCTTTTAGCGGGGGGAATGAGCAGTTCTTC.

The V call is TRBV7-3, the J call TRBJ2-2, with TRBD2 as a possible D gene (5 bases). The germline V and J ends were trimmed by 0 bases and 2 bases, with 13 bases remaining between them. In germline, CDR1 is SGHTA, CDR2 FQGTGA. The CDR3 loop spans 17 amino acids. The CDR3 DNA is TGTGCCAGCAGCTTAACGCCCTGGGAGCGTAACACCGGGGAGCTGTTTTTT. It specifies CASSLTPWERNTGELFF.

The rearrangement joins TRBV20-1 to TRBJ2-5; TRBD1 is a possible D gene (5 bases). The V end was cut by 7 bases, the J end by 1 base, with 7 bases between. The CDR3 has 11 amino acids. Germline CDR1 and CDR2: DFQATT and SNEGSKA (reference sequence). The CDR3 DNA is TGCAGTGTAGGGGCCCAAGAGACCCAGTACTTC. Protein product: CSVGAQETQYF.

The DNA for the CDR3 is TGTGCCAGCAGCGCCCGGAGTGGGTACCAAGAGACCCAGTACTTC. As protein: CASSARSGYQETQYF. The chain joins TRBV7-9 to TRBJ2-5; no clear D gene. The V and J ends lost 5 bases and 0 bases respectively, with 13 bases between them. Germline CDR1 is SEHNR and CDR2 is FQNEAQ (reference sequence). There are 15 residues in the CDR3.

The chain joins TRBV6-5 to TRBJ2-3; 7 bases fit TRBD2. The CDR3 extends over 14 amino acids. Trimming at V came to 7 bases and at J to 0 bases, leaving 4 bases not matched to a gene. Germline V lookup: CDR1 MNHEY, CDR2 SVGAGI. CDR3 amino acids: CASKRDGSTDTQYF. The CDR3 DNA reads TGTGCCAGCAAGCGGGACGGTAGCACAGATACGCAGTATTTT.

This clone was seen more than once but under ten times. The V and J genes are TRBV5-1 and TRBJ2-3; D gene uncertain. Trimming stripped 3 bases from V and 2 bases from J, with 10 bases between. The CDR3 length is 14 residues. Germline V lookup: CDR1 SGHRS, CDR2 YFSETQ. CDR3 sequence: CASSSDGYTDTQYF. CDR3 nucleotides: TGCGCCAGCAGCTCAGACGGGTACACAGATACGCAGTATTTT.

The rearrangement uses TRBV10-3 and TRBJ1-2; 8 nucleotides align to TRBD1. There are 13 residues in the CDR3. The V gene end was trimmed by 5 bases and the J gene end by 6 bases; junction bases not matched to a gene: 5. Per germline, CDR1 ENHRY and CDR2 SYGVKD. The DNA for the CDR3 is TGTGCCATCAGTTCAGGACAGGGAAATGGCTACACCTTC. Amino acid sequence: CAISSGQGNGYTF.

V and J are TRBV7-9 and TRBJ2-5, with TRBD1 identical over 8 bases. The CDR3 covers 15 residues. The V and J ends lost 3 bases and 3 bases, in that order; junction bases with no gene match: 6. Germline loops: CDR1 SEHNR, CDR2 FQNEAQ (reference sequence). The CDR3 spells CASSFSPGGEETQYF. Written as DNA, the CDR3 is TGTGCCAGCAGCTTTTCCCCAGGGGGCGAAGAGACCCAGTACTTC.

The chain carries TRBV28 and TRBJ2-5; TRBD1 agrees at 7 bases. Germline CDR1 and CDR2: MDHEN and SYDVKM. The CDR3 runs to 15 residues. V was pared by 3 bases and J by 2 bases, with 6 bases of the junction left unmatched. The chain's CDR3 is CASSFTGTVQETQYF. In DNA form, the CDR3 reads TGTGCCAGCAGTTTTACCGGGACAGTACAAGAGACCCAGTACTTC.

This clone was detected only a few times. The genes are TRBV5-1 and TRBJ1-1; 12 bases map to TRBD1. The V and J ends lost 7 bases and 5 bases, in that order; junction bases with no gene match: 15. Germline-derived CDR1 and CDR2 are SGHRS and YFSETQ. The CDR3 has 17 residues. The CDR3 sequence: CASQGEGTGGARTEAFF. The CDR3 DNA reads as TGCGCCAGCCAGGGAGAAGGGACAGGGGGCGCGCGAACTGAAGCTTTCTTT. The full variable domain, rest sourced from reference TRBV5-1 and TRBJ1-1, is KAGVTQTPRYLIKTRGQQVTLSCSPISGHRSVSWYQQTPGQGLQFLFEYFSETQRNKGNFPGRFSGRQFSNSRSEMNVSTLELGDSALYLCASQGEGTGGARTEAFFGQGTRLTVV.

V and J are TRBV7-2 and TRBJ2-5, with 11 bases lining up with TRBD1. The DNA end favors TRBJ2-7, so the J call may be wrong. Germline V CDR1 and CDR2: SGHTA, FQGNSA. The CDR3 has 15 residues. The DNA for the CDR3 is TGTGCCAGCAGCCAAGCGGGACAGGGGGCCTACGAGCAGTACTTC. Its translation: CASSQAGQGAYEQYF.

V gene TRBV27 combines with J gene TRBJ1-4; 11 bases are a match to TRBD1. Germline CDR1 MNHEY, CDR2 SMNVEV (reference sequence). This CDR3 has 18 amino acids. The V segment lost 4 bases and the J segment 5 bases; nucleotides outside the gene matches: 12. CDR3 amino acids: CASSSTGTGGMVNEKLFF. The CDR3 coding sequence is TGTGCCAGCAGTTCAACCGGGACAGGGGGGATGGTGAATGAAAAACTGTTTTTT. The complete variable domain, with remaining parts taken from reference TRBV27 and TRBJ1-4, reads EAQVTQNPRYLITVTGKKLTVTCSQNMNHEYMSWYRQDPGLGLRQIYYSMNVEVTDKGDVPEGYKVSRKEKRNFPLILESPSPNQTSLYFCASSSTGTGGMVNEKLFFGSGTQLSVL.

The V gene is TRBV28, the J gene TRBJ2-6; D is uncertain. V dropped 3 bases and J dropped 0 bases, with 3 bases sitting between them. Germline V lookup: CDR1 MDHEN, CDR2 SYDVKM. This CDR3 is built from 14 residues. The DNA of the CDR3 is TGTGCCAGCAGTTTCAACTCTGGGGCCAACGTCCTGACTTTC. It encodes CASSFNSGANVLTF.

The rearrangement uses TRBV7-3 and TRBJ2-7; 9 bases fit TRBD1. The CDR3 totals 15 residues. Per germline, CDR1 SGHTA and CDR2 FQGTGA. The junction had 11 bases not matched to a gene; V was cut back by 5 bases and J by 6 bases. In nucleotides, the CDR3 is TGTGCCAGCAGCGAACAGGGGGCAGTAGGCGGCGAGCAGTACTTC. Encoded protein: CASSEQGAVGGEQYF.